This paragraph reports one T cell receptor beta chain. The sample comes from a study of T cells in Graves' hyperthyroidism and ophthalmopathy. There were TCR beta CDR3 regions amplified from RNA transcripts. Primed by the HTBI set, a first-round RT-PCR was run on the TCR CDR3. TCRdb analysed the multiplex PCR reads with MiXCR anew, one entry per CDR3 protein. The sample shows roughly 400,000 distinct CDR3 sequences, 15% to 19% of them seen only once. Germline V CDR1 and CDR2: LGHNA, YSLEER. This CDR3 region has 17 residues. The V and J ends lost 0 bases and 3 bases, in that order; junction bases with no gene match: 9.

The J gene is TRBJ1-2, the V gene TRBV4-3; 8 bases are shared with TRBD1. Sequenced: blood. The source is a woman in her late teens or twenties with Graves' hyperthyroidism that later progressed to Graves' ophthalmopathy. The CDR3 region is CASSQDPGQGAYYGYTF. The DNA of the CDR3 is TGCGCCAGCAGCCAAGATCCCGGGCAGGGGGCTTACTATGGCTACACCTTC.